This T cell receptor (beta chain) comes out of a study of T cells in localized non-small cell lung cancer. Findings and limits, study-wide: Uninvolved neighboring lung showed the greatest T cell clonality, exceeding tumor.

About this clone: Its antigen is unknown.

Looked up from germline, CDR1 is MDHEN and CDR2 is SYDVKM. The CDR3 has 14 residues. V lost 3 bases and J 5 bases, leaving 13 bases between the germline ends. TCRdb keeps only in-frame clones here, not all; method: immunoSEQ multiplex PCR. The top ten clones hold approximately 3.9% of a sample with about 9,800 clones, approximately 45% of them seen once. The source is a woman aged 35 to 75 with stage I lung adenocarcinoma. This specimen was lymph node tissue, taken before any cancer treatment. The chain employs TRBV28 and TRBJ1-1, with D perhaps matching TRBD1 (5 bases). The CDR3 DNA follows: TGTGCCAGCAGTTTGAGGGGAGGGTGGACTGAAGCTTTCTTT. It translates to CASSLRGGWTEAFF.